The clone carrying this TCR beta chain has just one count. This specimen comes from a study of OX40 agonist ivuxolimab in advanced cancers. Germline assignment: CDR1 LGHNA and CDR2 YNFKEQ. Trimming took 0 bases from V and 9 from J, leaving 15 bases between them. This CDR3 is built from 16 residues. Produced via immunoSEQ multiplex PCR; TCRdb's table is partial and in-frame only. Of more than 35,000 clones listed, 60% to 85% are singletons. The receptor comes from an adult with an advanced solid tumor such as melanoma, head and neck, liver or kidney cancer. The chain combines TRBV4-2 with TRBJ1-6, with D tentatively TRBD1 (5 bases). The sample in question was CD4+ or CD8+ T cells sorted from blood, obtained in a trial of the OX40 agonist ivuxolimab. This CDR3 is CASSQDRGQGFSPLHF. In DNA form, the CDR3 reads TGTGCCAGCAGCCAAGATCGCGGGCAGGGTTTTTCACCCCTCCACTTT.